The clone carrying this T cell receptor (beta chain) was seen many times. The antigen remains unidentified. The entry originates in a study of CD8 T cells in ankylosing spondylitis. Study-wide points: Matched synovial fluid from ankylosing spondylitis patients was reported to be enriched for disease-linked clones. Both synovial fluid and blood in reactive arthritis had previously been reported to carry some motif variants.

The germline gives CDR1 SGHRS, CDR2 YFSETQ. Trimming cost V 2 bases and J 6 bases, with 12 bases left between them. This CDR3 is 13 amino acids long. As the method for making TCR beta libraries, quantitative 5'-RACE with molecular barcodes was used. TCRdb re-derived calls from the 5' RACE reads in MiXCR, one entry per CDR3 protein. Here the sample spans 300,000 to 350,000 distinct CDR3 sequences, under 14% being singletons. The V and J genes are TRBV5-1 and TRBJ2-7, with D perhaps matching TRBD2 (5 bases). The clonotype comes from a female donor with ankylosing spondylitis or in good health (not recorded which). What was sequenced was blood, either unsorted or a sorted T cell fraction (not recorded which). The CDR3 region is CASSFDGVAEQYF. CDR3 in DNA: TGCGCCAGCAGCTTCGACGGGGTGGCCGAGCAGTACTTC.